This T cell receptor beta chain was sequenced for a study of T cell responses to AZD1222 COVID-19 vaccine (dated by TCRdb to about 2021). For the study in its entirety: AZD1222 recipients with second doses at about 4 weeks or about 12 weeks were pooled, because spike-specific TCR depth and breadth did not differ between schedules. A total of 233 trial participants underwent TCR sequencing, of whom about 210 received two doses of AZD1222 and 26 received two doses of the MenACWY control vaccine. Trial participants were enrolled by age into subgroups of 18-55, 56-69 and 70-plus years, and around 140, 26 and 57 TCR-sequenced participants, respectively, were included in these subgroups. What the study reported, not specific to this receptor: Only a handful of AZD1222 recipients were SARS-CoV-2 seropositive at baseline, limiting conclusions about previously exposed vaccinees. The vaccine-associated CD4 TCRs covered the entire spike protein, and the dominant responses fell in regions 160-218 and 743-854. Participants were mostly white British and included more females than males, and it was suggested by the authors that clonal diversity may have been underestimated. Because no day 14 peak-response samples were available, the repertoires could be characterized only after the peak T cell response. Reportedly, close to half of the unique spike-specific TCRs recognized epitopes lying outside the regions that are mutated in the B.1.351 and B.1.1.7 variants. In the small 56-69-year group, the increase in depth fell short of significance, most likely because of low power. After two AZD1222 doses, both the breadth and the depth of spike-specific TCRs were significantly higher than at day 0 and than in MenACWY recipients.

The label giving this sample's time point can be read as: baseline before first vaccination. Vaccinee samples were obtained from the UK trials COV001 and COV002, which included a single-blind randomized controlled phase 2/3 trial of AZD1222 (ChAdOx1 nCoV-19) in healthy adults. For TCRbeta chain sequencing, PBMC samples were collected from trial participants at day 0 and at day 28 after the second dose. The CDR3 regions of human TCRbeta chains were subjected to immunosequencing. In the paper's pipeline: TCRs in the repertoires were compared against a reference library of SARS-CoV-2-specific TCRs that had been generated with the MIRA antigen-specificity platform. Breadth was defined as the fraction of unique TCRs that were SARS-CoV-2-associated. Depth was defined as the fraction of total T cells that were SARS-CoV-2-associated. Using the MIRA data, each spike-specific TCR was assigned both to the spike region to which the TCR was reactive and to a CD4 or CD8 class. Log10-transformed breadth and depth values were compared by one-way ANOVA with Sidak's multiple comparisons tests. TCRdb limited this immuneACCESS table to in-frame rearrangements with V and J called. A share of clones is missing; checked studies link under half to unresolved V genes, and the rest is unexplained. V, J and clone size derive from that table, while D and trimming were established from the DNA sequence. Within this sample are 150,000 to 200,000 clones, with 94% of them counted one time only. The ten largest account for roughly 8.4% of the sample.

Measured from the cysteine to the phenylalanine, the CDR3 is 15 residues long. CDR3 DNA only is kept here, 45 bases in frame from base 1. The germline V gene encodes CDR1 SGHTA and CDR2 FQGNSA. V is trimmed back by 3 bases and J by 9 bases, and the junction contains 11 bases that no gene match accounts for. Of note for this clone: Its specific antigen is unknown. No quality values exist for individual bases; no much larger clone is one base distant.

The sequence was obtained from an adult in good health. Sequencing used peripheral blood, obtained on day 0 of AZD1222 vaccination. The rearrangement joined TRBV7-2 to TRBJ2-1; 7 bases in the middle match TRBD2. The DNA sequence is as follows: TGTGCCAGCAGCTTTTTCATGCGGGAGAGATCTGAGCAGTTCTTC. It codes for CASSFFMRERSEQFF.